Below, 9 T cell receptor beta chains from the same sample are listed, as sequenced in a study of identical twins (dated by TCRdb to 2016 to 2018). The library was prepared using 5' RACE. TCRdb shows the sequencer as Illumina HiSeq 2000. TCRdb cleaned the public reads at Q25 with fastp, built clones with MiXCR and kept in-frame beta chains. Entries are consolidated by CDR3 protein sequence, retaining the most common genes and DNA. This sample gives 350,000 to 500,000 distinct CDR3 sequences in total; about 18% of them show up just once. More than 10% of the sample is in the top ten clones. The sample comprised naive T cells sorted from blood. The meaning of the sample's cell subset or site label: cells isolated with a human naive T-cell isolation kit. These receptors came from a man aged 50 to 59 in good health.

This clonotype was counted between two and nine times. Since a much larger clone is just one base distant, this may be a read error. V usage is TRBV10-3 and J usage is TRBJ2-7, with D maybe TRBD2 (7 bases). The DNA matches TRBJ2-1 better at its end, which makes the J call doubtful. The CDR3 spans 15 residues. Germline CDR1 reads ENHRY; CDR2 reads SYGVKD. CDR3 residues: CAISERGRDSYEQFF. The CDR3 DNA sequence: TGTGCCATCAGTGAGAGGGGGAGGGACTCCTACGAGCAGTTCTTC.

This clonotype was seen a few times. The V call is TRBV7-2, the J call TRBJ2-3; 7 bases agree with TRBD1. Trimming took 1 base from V and 2 from J; bases not matched to a gene: 3. Germline V gene lookup returns CDR1 SGHTA and CDR2 FQGNSA. The CDR3 runs to 15 residues. The CDR3 DNA reads as TGTGCCAGCAGCTTAGACAGGGGTAACACAGATACGCAGTATTTT. It translates to CASSLDRGNTDTQYF.

V is TRBV5-6 and J is TRBJ2-7; 7 bases match TRBD1. The germline CDR1 and CDR2 sequences are SGHDT and YYEEEE. The trim removed 1 base at V and 2 bases at J, leaving 9 bases unmatched. The CDR3 is 16 amino acids. The CDR3, as DNA: TGTGCCAGCAGCTTGCCTTCCGGGACAGTCGCCTACGAGCAGTACTTC. Residues: CASSLPSGTVAYEQYF.

There are many counts of this clonotype. The V call is TRBV2, the J call TRBJ2-1; a possible D gene is TRBD1 (6 bases). Per germline, CDR1 SNHLY and CDR2 FYNNEI. Trimming left V 7 bases short and J 4 bases short, with 23 bases between. The CDR3 has 17 residues. For the CDR3, the DNA is TGTGCCAGCACATTCGTCCCGGGCAGGGGCCCTTACAATGAGCAGTTCTTC. It translates to CASTFVPGRGPYNEQFF.

The J gene is TRBJ2-7, the V gene TRBV18; 10 bases map to TRBD1. CDR1 is KGHSH, CDR2 LQKENI, per germline. The trim removed 3 bases at V and 6 bases at J, leaving 2 bases unmatched. The CDR3 runs 13 residues. The CDR3 DNA is TGTGCCAGCTCACCGGGACAGGGGAGCGAGCAGTACTTC. The encoded protein is CASSPGQGSEQYF.

The chain carries TRBV20-1 and TRBJ2-1; 11 nucleotides agree with TRBD1. Losses at the gene ends were 0 bases for V and 7 bases for J; bases not matched to a gene: 5. The CDR3 sequence is 15 residues long. CDR1 is DFQATT, CDR2 SNEGSKA, per germline (reference sequence). This chain's CDR3 is CSARDGTGGFNEQFF. The CDR3, as DNA: TGCAGTGCTAGAGATGGGACAGGGGGTTTTAATGAGCAGTTCTTC.

This clonotype was seen only a few times. The chain joins TRBV27 to TRBJ2-1; no definite D call. The CDR3 consists of 14 residues. The V end lost 5 bases, the J end lost 7 bases, and 15 bases lay between the germline ends. Germline V gene data show CDR1 as MNHEY and CDR2 as SMNVEV (reference sequence). CDR3 in amino acids: CASSQRTDGNEQFF. Here the CDR3 DNA reads TGTGCCAGCAGTCAACGGACCGACGGGAATGAGCAGTTCTTC.

This clonotype was recorded many times. The V call is TRBV7-9, the J call TRBJ2-5; maybe TRBD2 (6 bases). Germline V gives CDR1 SEHNR, CDR2 FQNEAQ (reference sequence). Deletions cut 5 bases from V and 0 bases from J, with 16 bases between. The CDR3 runs 16 residues. The CDR3 spells CASSQNRGAYQETQYF. The CDR3 DNA reads TGTGCCAGCAGCCAGAACCGCGGGGCCTACCAAGAGACCCAGTACTTC.

This clonotype was recorded a few times. The chain employs TRBV20-1 and TRBJ2-7; D is unresolved. V was clipped by 2 bases and J by 1 base, with 15 bases between them. CDR1 is DFQATT and CDR2 is SNEGSKA in the germline V gene (reference sequence). The length of the CDR3 is 15 residues. The CDR3 protein is CSARPSDRLSYEQYF. The CDR3 nucleotides read TGCAGTGCTAGACCATCGGACCGATTATCCTACGAGCAGTACTTC.